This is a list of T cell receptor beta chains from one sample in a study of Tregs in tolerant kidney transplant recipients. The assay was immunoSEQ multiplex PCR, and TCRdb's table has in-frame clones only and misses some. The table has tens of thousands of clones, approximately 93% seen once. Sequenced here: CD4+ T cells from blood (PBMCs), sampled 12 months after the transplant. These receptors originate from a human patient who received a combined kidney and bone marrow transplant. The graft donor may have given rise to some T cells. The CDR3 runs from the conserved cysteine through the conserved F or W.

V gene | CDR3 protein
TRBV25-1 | CASSPGGYPYEQYF
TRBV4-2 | CASSLPGLAGEETQYF
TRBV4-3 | CASSQGTGGNYGYTF
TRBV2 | CASSGTGGEAAFF
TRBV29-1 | CSVGGVGSPLHF
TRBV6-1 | CASRNPGTGTDTQYF
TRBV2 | CASRERGPRIYGYTF
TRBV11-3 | CASSLVSGRNEQFF
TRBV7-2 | CASSPRDSGRAEETQYF
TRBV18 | CASSSALAGGTDTQYF
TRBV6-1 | CASSRQTVYEQYF
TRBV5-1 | CASSVRTGNTGELFF
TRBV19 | CASKTGPNYGYTF
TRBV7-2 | CASSLVASGGAITDTQYF
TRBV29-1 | CSVSRGVGNQPQHF
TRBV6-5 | CASSRTGSSNYGYTF
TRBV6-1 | CASSIGGQQETQYF
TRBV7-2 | CASSKVAGVIEQYF
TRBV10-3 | CAISDGGAGETQYF
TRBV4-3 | CASSHLTGSDTGELFF
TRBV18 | CASSRQGAYEKLFF
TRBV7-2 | CASSSAGTGAYEQYF
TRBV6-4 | CASSDLTSGLFRYEQFF
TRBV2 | CASTWGLNTGELFF
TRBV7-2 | CASSPLAGDGEQFF
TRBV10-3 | CAITPGQGAIPFF
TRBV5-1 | CASSYGVGLAGNEQYF
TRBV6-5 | CASSYSWGQGEKLFF
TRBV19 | CASSIYGMGETQYF
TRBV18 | CASSPRTGNYNEQFF
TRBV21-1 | CASSKGQGVSGYEQYF
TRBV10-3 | CAIRPDRGGNTIYF
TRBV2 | CASSFWTGGVYGYTF
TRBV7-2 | CASRQTGGNSYEQYF
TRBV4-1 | CASSQGASGNTIYF
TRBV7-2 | CASSLGGPGLHQPQHF
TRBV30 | CAWRDRGLVGELFF
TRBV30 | CAWSRLAGVGDTQYF
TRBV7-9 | CSSGWTYNEQFF
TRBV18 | CASSPRTGDGQPQHF